This T cell receptor (beta chain) was observed in a study of Ad26.COV2.S vaccination and SARS-CoV-2 variants. Only in-frame clones appear in the TCRdb table, and some are missing; sequencing was by immunoSEQ multiplex PCR. The table includes roughly 300,000 clones, 75% to 90% detected once. Indicated treatment: some 19 received Ad26.COV2.S at low or high dose, single or two shots; about 5 received placebo; per-sample allocation not given. Sampling happened 63 days after the first vaccine or placebo injection. A Boston donor was an adult aged 18-55 years. With 1 base removed from V and 2 bases from J, the gap between germline ends came to 8 bases. This CDR3 is built from 14 residues. Germline V gene data show CDR1 as SGHRS and CDR2 as YFSETQ.

The clonotype originates from a person between 18 and 65 years old who received the Ad26.COV2.S COVID-19 vaccine or a placebo. The sample in question was peripheral blood, obtained in a trial of Ad26.COV2.S vaccine versus placebo. The chain employs TRBV5-1 and TRBJ2-3; D gene unclear. In DNA, the CDR3 is TGCGCCAGCAGCTTGTTACTCAACACAGATACGCAGTATTTT. It is translated as CASSLLLNTDTQYF.